This TCR beta chain is drawn from a study of cytomegalovirus exposure and HLA in healthy donors (TCRdb year 2017). In the study overall: In an earlier analysis of 587 of the donors, under 300 Gb of sequence data and 90 million to 130 million unique TCR beta sequences from roughly 190 million T cells were reported. An early release covering some 640 HLA-typed donors comprised 250 to 350 gigabases of sequencing data and 85 million to 100 million unique TCR sequences. Of the roughly 390 genotyped donors, roughly 76% were placed in the genetic ancestry cluster associated with self-reported Caucasian donors. The study was designed to test whether signatures of past pathogen exposure could be identified by cataloging public T cell receptors. The study profiled the T cell repertoires of around 700 subjects by immunosequencing and related them to cytomegalovirus serostatus. A separate validation cohort of roughly 110 different subjects was used in addition to the roughly 700-subject first cohort. High-throughput TCR immunosequencing, statistical association of individual TCRs with disease status, and machine learning were combined to predict cytomegalovirus infection status. A later analysis re-examined previously published TCR beta repertoires from several hundred donors and added high-resolution HLA genotyping to investigate patterns of TCR occurrence. Rather than drawing on any new phenotypic data, the later analysis identified candidate immune exposures from TCR beta sequences and the way those sequences occurred across donors. To decide whether each TCR beta V gene segment behaved as functional or pseudogenic, an earlier analysis of some 600 of the donors relied on high-throughput TCR beta sequencing. Alongside the repertoire data, information on donor age, sex, ethnicity and CMV serostatus was compiled. A later genetic analysis used genome-wide SNP genotypes for about three fifths of the 666 donors, treating that subset as a discovery cohort. Every repertoire in the discovery cohort had been generated on one and the same sequencing platform. Both class I and class II loci were covered by HLA typing, at four-digit resolution. The number of donors typed differed by locus, with roughly 620-630 for A, B, C, DRB1 and DQB1, roughly 520 for DQA1, 606 for DPA1, and 472 for DPB1. Five DR-DQ haplotypes were handled as single units for association and clustering because linkage in the cohort was strong. Across about 370 genotyped donors of the cohort, an average of roughly 250,000 unique TCR beta nucleotide sequences per donor were sequenced, and roughly 20% of those sequences were non-productive. What the work shows at the level of the full study, not this receptor alone: Strong co-occurrence of HLA alleles, especially DR and DQ, made assigning TCR associations to individual alleles difficult. The study listed 164 TCR beta chains as associated with cytomegalovirus. Immune exposure information for the cohort was limited to CMV serostatus. According to a later analysis, TCR association rates differed among HLA loci, with DRB1 alleles showing the most associated TCRs and HLA-C alleles showing the fewest. A few of the identified cytomegalovirus-associated TCR beta chains were confirmed in vitro to be specific for cytomegalovirus antigens. In both the original and validation cohorts, the classifier was reported to diagnose cytomegalovirus status with high specificity and sensitivity. At a false discovery rate of 0.05, a later analysis linked around 15,000 TCR beta sequences to specific HLA alleles. The 87-base-pair reads could not distinguish some IMGT-functional V segments, including TRBV6-2 and TRBV6-3, so those segments were excluded. The earlier analysis of 587 of the donors excluded approximately 17 rarely observed V segments, including chromosome 9 orphons, because counts were too low. In a later analysis, several top co-occurrence clusters were reported to appear linked to parvovirus B19, influenza, CMV and Epstein-Barr virus. A further reported finding was that TCR beta sequences accurately predicted the HLA-A and HLA-B alleles for most subjects in the first cohort. Linkage disequilibrium might explain the correlated functional status among segregating V segments, but an unknown experimental factor could not be excluded. In this cohort, only TCR beta chains were sequenced, and detectable features were limited by the absence of alpha or paired-chain data. In a later genetic analysis, fewer N-insertions in productive TCRs were reported among donors in an Asian-associated ancestry cluster than the roughly 700-donor mean. Because HLA typing was unavailable for some donors at each locus, only the typed subset was used in association tests. In a later genetic analysis, a missense DCLRE1C variant was associated with V-gene and J-gene trimming of TCR beta chains, and the association was replicated in an independent cohort. While some public TCRs were present in many individuals, most TCR sequences turned up only very rarely across donors. A cluster of highly shared sequence variants was judged likely to be a technical artifact of the sequencing pipeline. Presence/absence analyses assumed roughly uniform sequencing depth across donors, an assumption that may not hold. A later analysis found that most CMV-associated TCR beta chains appeared HLA-restricted, with HLA associations seemingly driven largely by CMV exposure. Compared with equally common non-associated chains, HLA-associated TCR beta chains in a later analysis were more clonally expanded and had lower generation probabilities. According to the authors, the approach could potentially be generalized to other disease states and immunological phenotypes. Broadly in line with IMGT annotations, most TCR beta V segments showed up in productive rearrangements about 87% or about 30% of the time in an earlier analysis of about 500 of the donors.

The CDR3 contains 14 residues, cysteine and phenylalanine counted. Only the CDR3 region is kept as DNA, spanning 42 bases read in frame from base 1. V is shortened by 0 bases, J by 3 bases, and the region joining them spans 6 bases. The germline V gene encodes CDR1 SGHRS and CDR2 YFSETQ. Concerning this clone itself: It has no known antigen specificity. No qualities accompany the bases; no much larger clone lies one base away.

In total, more than 500 healthy bone marrow donors made up the cohort. At the time of sampling, all cohort members were nominally healthy, though unrecorded immune exposures were likely present. The donor was CMV seropositive and belonged to the group of 250 to 300 seropositive cohort members. Every donor gave a peripheral blood sample, and the peripheral blood mononuclear cells from that sample were used for TCR beta sequencing. The Qiagen DNeasy Blood Extraction Kit was used to extract genomic DNA from the blood cell samples. Preparation of the library involved the immunoSEQ multiplex PCR assay. The multiplex PCR relied on a mix of 60 forward primers for TCR Vbeta segments and 13 reverse primers for TCR Jbeta segments. A multiplex PCR assay on genomic DNA amplified the CDR3 region of rearranged TCR beta genes. The Illumina HiSeq System was used to sequence the amplified TCR beta libraries as 87-base-pair reads. The study's own analysis went as follows. In a later analysis, some 80 million unique TCR beta chains were counted across the roughly 700 repertoires, and approximately 9.9 million of these chains were shared by at least two donors. A nearest-neighbor algorithm error-corrected the raw reads and collapsed the reads into unique sequences, merging closely related sequences to remove PCR and sequencing errors. CDR3 sequences were aligned to IMGT reference sequences to assign V, D and J gene segments. For a sequence to be retained, a match of at least six nucleotides was required to both a V gene segment and a J gene segment. Rearrangements were called productive when the CDR3 lacked stop codons and stayed in frame with V and J; all others were non-productive. CDR3 was defined by IMGT convention, running from the second conserved V-encoded cysteine to the conserved J-encoded phenylalanine. The earlier analysis of 500 to 600 of the donors excluded sequences that lacked an unambiguous match to a single V gene segment. An earlier analysis of 500 to 600 of the donors classified V segments as functional when productive rearrangements were above 56.7% and as segregating when the standard deviation between donors was above 5%. A statistical classification framework was built to diagnose cytomegalovirus status from the catalog of TCR beta chain sequences. In a later analysis, TCR nucleotide sequences were compared against IMGT/GENE-DB human TR gene sequences so that V and J genes could be assigned. Using the TCRdist pipeline, a later analysis assigned CDR3 sequences along with most-parsimonious VDJ recombination scenarios. In a later analysis, every TCR beta chain was defined by the combination of its CDR3 amino acid sequence and its V-gene family, and reads without a unique V-gene family were dropped. As a way to deal with suspected cross-contamination and a sequencing artifact, a later analysis dropped nearly 600 nucleotide sequences that were highly shared and had low generation probability. For each public chain, a later analysis derived a clonal expansion index from normalized ranks of inferred template counts within each repertoire. In a later analysis, generation probabilities were computed using a VDJ recombination model fitted to out-of-frame rearrangements, and the results were checked against IGoR. Hypergeometric tests were used in a later analysis to score TCR-TCR, TCR-HLA and TCR-CMV co-occurrence, with a repertoire-size bias correction applied to the TCR pairs. A later analysis estimated false discovery rates by permuting HLA or CMV assignments 20 times. In a later analysis, co-occurring TCRs were grouped with DBSCAN, and TCRdist sequence similarity was added when clustering was performed within HLA-allele-positive subsets. Repertoires with fewer than 30,000 or more than 120,000 public chains, plus five repertoires with anomalous nucleotide sharing, were excluded from co-occurrence clustering. TCRdb mirrors the immuneACCESS table, restricted to in-frame sequences. Some clones are absent from its copies; in checked studies, under half trace to an unresolved V gene, and the reason for the others is unknown. For V, J and clone size, that table is used; D and trimming come from the DNA. Counted in this sample were over 150,000 clones; 80% of them appeared once. Of the sample, approximately 6.8% is held by the ten largest clones.

The sample was PBMCs. The receptor was derived from a man aged 25-45 years in good health and CMV-seropositive. Recombination linked TRBV5-1 to TRBJ2-2; a confident D gene designation cannot be given. The nucleotide sequence reads as follows: TGCGCCAGCAGCTTGGCCACATACACCGGGGAGCTGTTTTTT. Its translation reads: CASSLATYTGELFF.